This T cell receptor beta chain is drawn from a study of blood T cell repertoires in COVID-19 (dated by TCRdb to 2020 to 2021). Some background on the complete study: The collaborator samples originated in the United States, Italy and Spain and spanned the acute and convalescent phases of COVID-19. The material from the prospective study consisted of cDNA or gDNA derived from T cells, B-cell-depleted T cells, or PBMCs. Subjects who had been exposed to COVID-19, were actively infected with it, or had recovered from it provided the deeply sampled blood TCRbeta repertoires that made up the dataset. A freely available public database, intended as a resource for researchers studying the immune response to SARS-CoV-2, is where the repertoires were released. Samples came from the ongoing ImmuneRACE study (first 160 participants) plus 1,254 subjects from 6 global collaborators. Sample metadata almost always included a de-identified subject ID, COVID-19 status, age in years and sex. HLA class I and class II types, where available, came from metadata supplied by the sample provider rather than from assay-based typing. The paper as a whole reports these results and caveats: The quantity of clinical and demographic metadata differed by source and by participant and was supplied without curation.

In the prospective study, participants were about 18 to 95 years old, resided in fewer than 25 geographic areas of the United States, and were enrolled through a virtual design. In the prospective study, cohorts were assigned on the basis of participant-reported clinical history obtained from a screening survey and a study questionnaire. Each participant in the prospective study had whole blood, serum and a nasopharyngeal or oropharyngeal swab collected by mobile phlebotomists. Over an approximately two-month period, participants in the prospective study had the option of providing additional blood draws and questionnaires. Blood samples from the prospective study were shipped frozen or at room temperature prior to DNA extraction. On this clone: Its specific antigen is unknown. No quality values exist for individual bases; no much larger clone is one base distant.

V is cut back by 3 bases and J by 4 bases, with 5 bases in the junction unmatched. The CDR3 spans 15 residues, from the cysteine through the phenylalanine. Of the read, only the CDR3 DNA is kept; its 45 bases are in frame from base 1. CDR1 and CDR2, per the germline V gene, are MNHNS and SASEGT. The immunoSEQ Assay, a bias-controlled multiplex PCR, was used to amplify TCRbeta CDR3 regions from genomic DNA. Regarding the original processing steps: The number of nucleated cells in each sample was estimated by amplification of reference gene primers within the assay. To quantify the absolute abundance of each unique TCRbeta CDR3 rearrangement, sequence reads were collapsed and filtered. Productive Simpson clonality was computed per sample as the square root of Simpson's diversity index over productive rearrangements. TCRdb mirrors the immuneACCESS table, restricted to in-frame sequences. Some clones are absent from its copies; in checked studies, under half trace to an unresolved V gene, and the reason for the others is unknown. V, J and clone size derive from that table, while D and trimming were established from the DNA sequence. This sample has about 400,000 clones in its table, and over 75% of those were observed once. 2% to 2.5% of the sample belongs to the ten largest clones.

Here the chain combines TRBV6-1 and TRBJ1-3; TRBD1 matches 8 bases in the middle. The TCR was taken from a woman between 35 and 50 years old with acute COVID-19. Sequenced sample: PBMCs or T cells enriched from blood (not recorded which). The sequenced DNA: TGTGCCAGCAGTGAGCCACAGGGGGAAGGAAACACCATATATTTT. This sequence encodes CASSEPQGEGNTIYF.